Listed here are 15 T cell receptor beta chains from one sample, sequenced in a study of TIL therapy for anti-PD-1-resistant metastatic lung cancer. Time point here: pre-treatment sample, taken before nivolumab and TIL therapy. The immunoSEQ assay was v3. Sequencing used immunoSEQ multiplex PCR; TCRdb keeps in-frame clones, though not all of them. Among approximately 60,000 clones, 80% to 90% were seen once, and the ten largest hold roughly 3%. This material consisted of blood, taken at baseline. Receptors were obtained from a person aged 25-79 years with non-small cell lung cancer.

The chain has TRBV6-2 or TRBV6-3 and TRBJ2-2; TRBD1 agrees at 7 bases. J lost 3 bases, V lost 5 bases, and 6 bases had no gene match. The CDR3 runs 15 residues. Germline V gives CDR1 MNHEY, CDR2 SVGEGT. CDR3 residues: CASSKDRSYTGELFF. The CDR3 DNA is TGTGCCAGCAGTAAGGACAGGTCCTACACCGGGGAGCTGTTTTTT.

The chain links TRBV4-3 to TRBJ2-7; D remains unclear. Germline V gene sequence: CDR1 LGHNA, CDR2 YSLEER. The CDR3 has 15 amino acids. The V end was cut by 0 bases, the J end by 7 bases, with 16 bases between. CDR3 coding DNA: TGCGCCAGCAGCCAAGATGGGCGCAGTGAAGAGGAGCAGTACTTC. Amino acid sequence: CASSQDGRSEEEQYF.

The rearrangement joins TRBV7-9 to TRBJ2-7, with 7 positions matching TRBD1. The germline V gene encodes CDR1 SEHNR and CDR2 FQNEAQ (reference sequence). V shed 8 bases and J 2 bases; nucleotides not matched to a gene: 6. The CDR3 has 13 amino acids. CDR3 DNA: TGTGCCAGCGGATGGGACAGAACCTACGAGCAGTACTTC. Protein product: CASGWDRTYEQYF.

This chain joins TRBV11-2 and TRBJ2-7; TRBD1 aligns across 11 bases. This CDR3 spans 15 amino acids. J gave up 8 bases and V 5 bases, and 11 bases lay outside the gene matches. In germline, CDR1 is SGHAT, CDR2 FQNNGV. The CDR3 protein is CASSPGTGGPKKQYF. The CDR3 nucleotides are TGTGCCAGCAGCCCCGGGACAGGGGGGCCTAAGAAGCAGTACTTC.

CDR3 residues: CASSPGLWADTQYF. In DNA form, the CDR3 reads TGTGCCAGCAGCCCGGGACTATGGGCAGATACGCAGTATTTT. V gene TRBV14 combines with J gene TRBJ2-3; 7 bases map to TRBD2. The J segment lost 4 bases and the V segment lost 4 bases, leaving 5 bases of the junction unmatched. CDR3 size: 14 residues. CDR1 and CDR2 from the germline V gene are SGHDN and FVKESK.

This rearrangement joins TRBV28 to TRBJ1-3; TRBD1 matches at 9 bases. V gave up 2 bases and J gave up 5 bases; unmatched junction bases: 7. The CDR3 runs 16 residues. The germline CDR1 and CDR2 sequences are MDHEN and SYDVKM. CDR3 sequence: CASSLSGQGYRNTIYF. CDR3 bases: TGTGCCAGCAGTTTAAGTGGACAGGGGTACCGAAACACCATATATTTT.

DNA of the CDR3: TGCGCCACTAGTGACGGGTCAACGAGGACTGAAGCTTTCTTT. Translating it yields CATSDGSTRTEAFF. The V call is TRBV10-2, the J call TRBJ1-1; D unclear. Germline V CDR1 and CDR2: WSHSY, SAAADI. The CDR3 length is 14 residues. V was shortened by 10 bases and J by 5 bases, with 20 bases between the two germline ends.

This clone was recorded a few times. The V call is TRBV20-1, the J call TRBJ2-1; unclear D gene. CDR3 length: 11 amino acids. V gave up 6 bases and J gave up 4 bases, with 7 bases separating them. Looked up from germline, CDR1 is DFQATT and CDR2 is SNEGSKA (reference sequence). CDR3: CSAKEYNEQFF. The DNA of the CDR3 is TGCAGTGCCAAAGAGTACAATGAGCAGTTCTTC.

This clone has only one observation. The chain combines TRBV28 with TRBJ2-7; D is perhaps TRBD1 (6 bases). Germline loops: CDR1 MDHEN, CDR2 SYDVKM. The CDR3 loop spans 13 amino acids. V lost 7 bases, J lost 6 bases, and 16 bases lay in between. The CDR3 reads CASTVGQQREQYF. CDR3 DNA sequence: TGTGCCAGCACCGTGGGACAACAGCGCGAGCAGTACTTC.

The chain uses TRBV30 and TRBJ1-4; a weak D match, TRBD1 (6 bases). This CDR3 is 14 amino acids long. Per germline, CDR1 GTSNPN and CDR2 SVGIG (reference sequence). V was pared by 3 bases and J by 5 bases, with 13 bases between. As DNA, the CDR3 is TGTGCCTGGAGAGGACAGCAAGCAAATGAAAAACTGTTTTTT. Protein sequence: CAWRGQQANEKLFF.

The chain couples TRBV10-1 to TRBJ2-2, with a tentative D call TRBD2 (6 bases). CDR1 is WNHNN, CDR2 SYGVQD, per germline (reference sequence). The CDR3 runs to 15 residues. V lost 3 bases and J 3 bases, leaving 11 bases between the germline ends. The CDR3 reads CASSDPRDDTGELFF. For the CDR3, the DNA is TGCGCCAGCAGTGACCCGCGGGACGACACCGGGGAGCTGTTTTTT.

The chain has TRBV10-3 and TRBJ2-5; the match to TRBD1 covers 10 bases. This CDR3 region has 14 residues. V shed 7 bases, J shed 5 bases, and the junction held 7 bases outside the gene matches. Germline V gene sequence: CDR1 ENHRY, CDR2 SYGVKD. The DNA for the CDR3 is TGTGCCATCATGGGACAGGGGTTCGGGGAGACCCAGTACTTC. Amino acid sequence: CAIMGQGFGETQYF.

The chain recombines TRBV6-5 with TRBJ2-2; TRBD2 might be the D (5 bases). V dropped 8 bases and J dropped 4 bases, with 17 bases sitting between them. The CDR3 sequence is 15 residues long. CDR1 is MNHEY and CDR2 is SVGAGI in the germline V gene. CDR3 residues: CASAKTEAGTGELFF. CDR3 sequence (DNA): TGTGCCAGCGCCAAAACCGAGGCGGGCACCGGGGAGCTGTTTTTT.

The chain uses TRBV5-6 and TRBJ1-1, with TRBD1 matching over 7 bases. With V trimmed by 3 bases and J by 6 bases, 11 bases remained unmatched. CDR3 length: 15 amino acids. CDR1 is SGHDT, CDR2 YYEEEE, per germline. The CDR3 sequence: CASSSGDRALAEAFF. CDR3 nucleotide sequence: TGTGCCAGCAGCTCGGGAGACAGGGCCTTGGCTGAAGCTTTCTTT.

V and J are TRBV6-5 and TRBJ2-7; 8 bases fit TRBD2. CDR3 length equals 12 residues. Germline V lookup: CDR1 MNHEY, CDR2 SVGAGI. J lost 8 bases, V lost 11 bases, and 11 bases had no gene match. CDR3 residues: CAVTAGGVKQYF. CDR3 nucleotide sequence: TGTGCCGTGACGGCGGGAGGTGTGAAGCAGTACTTC.